This T cell receptor beta chain originates from a study of identical twins. The germline V gene encodes CDR1 DFQATT and CDR2 SNEGSKA (reference sequence). V was pared by 5 bases and J by 2 bases, with 10 bases between. This CDR3 has 13 amino acids. Unique molecular identifiers were present on the cDNA, which also gained a universal primer site by template switching. TCRdb processed the 5' RACE reads anew with MiXCR; each CDR3 protein has one entry. Among 1,800,000 or so distinct CDR3 sequences, less than 40% were seen once, and the ten largest hold more than 0.25%. Study-wide findings and caveats: In cord blood, abundant beta clonotypes had fewer insertions; memory showed no trend. Excess twin sharing in beta out-of-frame sequences was weaker. Conclusions relied on cross-sectional statistical analysis, not following the same donors.

As for this clonotype: What it binds is unknown.

The chain is built from TRBV20-1 and TRBJ1-5; tentative D call: TRBD1 (5 bases). The clonotype originates from a newborn girl in good health. The sample comprised cord blood. CDR3 sequence: CSAHGGGNQPQHF. In DNA, the CDR3 is TGCAGTGCTCACGGGGGGGGCAATCAGCCCCAGCATTTT.